The 23 T cell receptor beta chains given below trace back to one sample, sequenced in a study of CD8 T cells in ankylosing spondylitis. Study-level points and caveats: Seemingly distinctive of ankylosing spondylitis blood was a TCR beta motif formed by eight highly homologous variants.

Their antigen targets remain unknown. TCRdb called the 5' RACE reads again in MiXCR, with one record for every CDR3 protein. The sample holds fewer than 650,000 distinct CDR3 sequences, about 12% seen once. Sequencing was carried out using blood, either unsorted or a sorted T cell fraction (not recorded which). These receptors all come from a male donor with ankylosing spondylitis.

This chain joins TRBV9 and TRBJ2-1; 9 bases agree with TRBD2. The CDR3 runs 16 residues. V shed 0 bases, J shed 6 bases, and the junction held 7 bases outside the gene matches. Germline V gene data show CDR1 as SGDLS and CDR2 as YYNGEE. CDR3: CASSVEIAGVSNEQFF. The CDR3 nucleotides read TGTGCCAGCAGCGTAGAAATAGCGGGAGTCTCCAATGAGCAGTTCTTC. Based on the CDR3 plus reference TRBV9 and TRBJ2-1, the full variable domain is DSGVTQTPKHLITATGQRVTLRCSPRSGDLSVYWYQQSLDQGLQFLIQYYNGEERAKGNILERFSAQQFPDLHSELNLSSLELGDSALYFCASSVEIAGVSNEQFFGPGTRLTVL.

The table lists this clonotype with a few counts. V usage is TRBV10-3 and J usage is TRBJ1-2; TRBD1 is a possible D gene (5 bases). Trimming removed 2 bases at V and 3 bases at J, with 7 bases between. The CDR3 is made up of 13 amino acids. Germline CDR1 and CDR2: ENHRY and SYGVKD. The CDR3, as DNA: TGTGCCATCAGTGAGGACAGATACTATGGCTACACCTTC. Amino acid sequence: CAISEDRYYGYTF.

The chain joins TRBV19 to TRBJ2-3; 12 bases fit TRBD2. The CDR3 has 17 amino acids. From germline, CDR1 is LNHDA and CDR2 SQIVND (reference sequence). Trimming at V came to 3 bases and at J to 5 bases, leaving 9 bases not matched to a gene. For the CDR3, the DNA is TGTGCCAGTAGTATCCCGACTAGCGGGAGAGTAGGAGATACGCAGTATTTT. It specifies CASSIPTSGRVGDTQYF.

This clonotype has ten or more counts. The chain employs TRBV5-1 and TRBJ1-1; 12 nucleotides agree with TRBD1. Trimming cost V 2 bases and J 11 bases; bases outside gene matches: 7. CDR1 and CDR2 (germline): SGHRS, YFSETQ. The CDR3 loop spans 14 amino acids. The chain's CDR3 is CASSLGTGGLVAFF. CDR3 bases: TGCGCCAGCAGCTTAGGGACAGGGGGCTTGGTGGCTTTCTTT. Full variable domain (remainder filled in from reference TRBV5-1 and TRBJ1-1): KAGVTQTPRYLIKTRGQQVTLSCSPISGHRSVSWYQQTPGQGLQFLFEYFSETQRNKGNFPGRFSGRQFSNSRSEMNVSTLELGDSALYLCASSLGTGGLVAFFGQGTRLTVV.

The rearrangement links TRBV5-6 to TRBJ2-7; 10 bases agree with TRBD1. The germline gives CDR1 SGHDT, CDR2 YYEEEE. J gave up 3 bases and V 1 base, and 13 bases lay outside the gene matches. CDR3 length equals 18 residues. CDR3 residues: CASSLWLPWDRGNYEQYV. In DNA form, the CDR3 reads TGTGCCAGCAGCTTGTGGCTCCCGTGGGACAGGGGCAACTACGAGCAGTACGTC.

This clonotype appeared a few times. J is TRBJ2-3 and V is TRBV5-1, with 8 bases aligning to TRBD2. J gave up 2 bases and V 4 bases, and 12 bases lay outside the gene matches. This CDR3 contains 17 residues. The germline gives CDR1 SGHRS, CDR2 YFSETQ. CDR3 protein: CASSAAGLAGYTDTQYF. The CDR3 nucleotides read TGCGCCAGCAGCGCAGCGGGGCTAGCGGGTTACACAGATACGCAGTATTTT.

This clonotype came up many times. The gene calls are TRBV5-1 and TRBJ1-3, with 9 positions matching TRBD1. The trim removed 4 bases at V and 0 bases at J, leaving 2 bases unmatched. The CDR3 loop spans 15 amino acids. Per germline, CDR1 SGHRS and CDR2 YFSETQ. CDR3 residues: CASSATGGSGNTIYF. In DNA, the CDR3 is TGCGCCAGCAGCGCGACAGGGGGCTCTGGAAACACCATATATTTT. Variable domain in full (rest from reference TRBV5-1 and TRBJ1-3): KAGVTQTPRYLIKTRGQQVTLSCSPISGHRSVSWYQQTPGQGLQFLFEYFSETQRNKGNFPGRFSGRQFSNSRSEMNVSTLELGDSALYLCASSATGGSGNTIYFGEGSWLTVV.

This clonotype appeared many times. V and J are TRBV15 and TRBJ2-4, with 8 nucleotides matching TRBD1. Germline V gene lookup returns CDR1 LNHNV and CDR2 YYDKDF (reference sequence). CDR3 length: 16 amino acids. The V gene end was trimmed by 5 bases and the J gene end by 10 bases; junction bases not matched to a gene: 16. CDR3 in amino acids: CATSPRSPGQGLIQYF. The CDR3 region has the DNA TGTGCCACCAGCCCCAGAAGCCCAGGACAGGGTTTAATTCAGTACTTC.

This chain joins TRBV5-4 and TRBJ1-2; unclear D gene. Trimming left V 2 bases short and J 5 bases short, with 13 bases between. The CDR3 consists of 14 residues. Germline CDR1 reads SGHNT; CDR2 reads YYREEE (reference sequence). The CDR3 DNA sequence: TGTGCCAGCAGCTTAACTGCGATTTCGTATGGCTACACCTTC. The encoded protein is CASSLTAISYGYTF. The whole variable domain, remainder taken from reference TRBV5-4 and TRBJ1-2, is ETGVTQSPTHLIKTRGQQVTLRCSSQSGHNTVSWYQQALGQGPQFIFQYYREEENGRGNFPPRFSGLQFPNYSSELNVNALELDDSALYLCASSLTAISYGYTFGSGTRLTVV.

The gene calls are TRBV11-3 and TRBJ2-7; 12 bases line up with TRBD1. CDR1 is SGHNT and CDR2 is YENEEA in the germline V gene. Trimming at V came to 5 bases and at J to 6 bases, leaving 11 bases not matched to a gene. The CDR3 has 16 residues. The CDR3 sequence is CASSPNSGTGGFEQYV. The CDR3 bases are TGTGCCAGCAGCCCAAACTCCGGGACAGGGGGCTTCGAGCAGTACGTC.

This chain uses TRBV24-1 with TRBJ1-2, with a possible D match to TRBD1 (6 bases). Trimming cost V 2 bases and J 8 bases, with 20 bases left between them. The V gene's germline CDR1 is KGHDR and CDR2 SFDVKD. This CDR3 spans 16 amino acids. The CDR3 region is CATSDSKATGLSGYTF. CDR3 sequence (DNA): TGTGCCACCAGTGATTCAAAAGCTACAGGGTTAAGCGGCTACACCTTC.

V is TRBV6-1 and J is TRBJ2-5; 9 positions agree with TRBD2. This CDR3 region has 16 residues. The V gene end was trimmed by 5 bases and the J gene end by 1 base; junction bases not matched to a gene: 8. Looked up from germline, CDR1 is MNHNS and CDR2 is SASEGT. The CDR3 region has the DNA TGTGCCAGCAGTCGCGGGAGGGAGAGAACCCAAGAGACCCAGTACTTC. Translation: CASSRGRERTQETQYF.

The chain links TRBV20-1 to TRBJ1-1; no reliable D call. Germline CDR1 is DFQATT and CDR2 is SNEGSKA (reference sequence). This CDR3 is built from 14 residues. The germline V and J ends were trimmed by 3 bases and 0 bases, with 11 bases remaining between them. The CDR3 coding sequence is TGCAGTGCTAGGCCGGGCCCCGTGAACACTGAAGCTTTCTTT. As protein: CSARPGPVNTEAFF.

This clonotype has just a few counts. V usage is TRBV6-2 or TRBV6-3 and J usage is TRBJ2-1; 13 positions match TRBD2. The J segment lost 10 bases and the V segment lost 7 bases, leaving 10 bases of the junction unmatched. The CDR3 consists of 15 residues. Germline assignment: CDR1 MNHEY and CDR2 SVGEGT. CDR3 coding DNA: TGTGCCAGCACCCGCCCGGGACTAGCGGGATTCGAGCAGTTCTTC. It translates to CASTRPGLAGFEQFF.

This clonotype has a count of ten or more. The chain couples TRBV29-1 to TRBJ2-1; possibly TRBD1 for D (5 bases). V gave up 4 bases and J gave up 4 bases, with 8 bases separating them. The CDR3 sequence is 12 residues long. Germline CDR1 SQVTM, CDR2 ANQGSEA. This CDR3 reads CSVGQIYNEQFF. CDR3 bases: TGCAGCGTTGGACAGATTTACAATGAGCAGTTCTTC.

The V call is TRBV11-2, the J call TRBJ1-1; D possibly corresponds to TRBD1 (5 bases). Trimming pared 4 bases from V and 12 bases from J, leaving 21 bases between. The CDR3 runs to 14 residues. From germline, CDR1 is SGHAT and CDR2 FQNNGV. Written as DNA, the CDR3 is TGTGCCAGCAGCTCCACGGACGGGGGATTAGTGACTTTCTTT. As protein: CASSSTDGGLVTFF.

The chain joins TRBV2 to TRBJ2-7; D unclear. There are 13 residues in the CDR3. The germline V gene has CDR1 SNHLY and CDR2 FYNNEI. The V and J ends lost 4 bases and 5 bases respectively, with 12 bases between them. The CDR3 bases are TGTGCCAGCAGTGTAAAAGGATCCAACGAGCAGTACGTC. This encodes CASSVKGSNEQYV.

This clonotype was recorded at least ten times. J is TRBJ1-5 and V is TRBV12-3 or TRBV12-4, with no clear D. V dropped 3 bases and J dropped 7 bases, with 7 bases sitting between them. CDR3 size: 12 residues. Here the CDR3 reads CASSLGYQPQHF. CDR3 bases: TGTGCCAGCAGTTTGGGGTACCAGCCCCAGCATTTT.

At least ten counts were recorded for this clonotype. The rearrangement uses TRBV5-1 and TRBJ2-3; D is ambiguous. This CDR3 contains 13 residues. Deletions cut 3 bases from V and 0 bases from J, with 5 bases between. CDR1 SGHRS and CDR2 YFSETQ come from the germline V gene. CDR3 DNA sequence: TGCGCCAGCAGCTATGACAGCACAGATACGCAGTATTTT. Residues: CASSYDSTDTQYF. Complete variable domain (other parts from reference TRBV5-1 and TRBJ2-3): KAGVTQTPRYLIKTRGQQVTLSCSPISGHRSVSWYQQTPGQGLQFLFEYFSETQRNKGNFPGRFSGRQFSNSRSEMNVSTLELGDSALYLCASSYDSTDTQYFGPGTRLTVL.

V and J are TRBV5-1 and TRBJ2-2; 9 nucleotides line up with TRBD1. The CDR3 is 15 amino acids. The J segment lost 4 bases and the V segment lost 2 bases, leaving 3 bases of the junction unmatched. The germline gives CDR1 SGHRS, CDR2 YFSETQ. CDR3 sequence: CASSFGTGSTGELFF. DNA for the CDR3: TGCGCCAGCAGCTTTGGGACAGGGAGCACCGGGGAGCTGTTTTTT.

This clonotype was picked up a small number of times. This chain joins TRBV29-1 and TRBJ2-2; 7 bases fit TRBD1. Trimming took 6 bases from V and 1 from J; bases not matched to a gene: 2. Germline V gene data show CDR1 as SQVTM and CDR2 as ANQGSEA. This CDR3 has 13 amino acids. In DNA form, the CDR3 reads TGCAGCGTCGGACAGGTGAACACCGGGGAGCTGTTTTTT. This sequence encodes CSVGQVNTGELFF.

A few counts support this clonotype. V usage is TRBV7-2 and J usage is TRBJ2-3; 7 bases fit TRBD2. The CDR3 spans 16 residues. Trimming took 0 bases from V and 2 from J; bases not matched to a gene: 5. Germline loops: CDR1 SGHTA, CDR2 FQGNSA. CDR3 in amino acids: CASSLAGAGATDTQYF. In nucleotides, the CDR3 is TGTGCCAGCAGCTTAGCCGGGGCGGGAGCCACAGATACGCAGTATTTT.

This clonotype occurred a few times. This chain links TRBV7-2 with TRBJ2-7, with 14 bases aligning to TRBD2. Germline lookup yields CDR1 SGHTA and CDR2 FQGNSA. CDR3 length: 17 amino acids. V was clipped by 5 bases and J by 4 bases; unmatched bases: 10. The CDR3, as DNA: TGTGCCAGCAGCAGCAAGGGACTAGCGGGAGACAGTTACGAGCAGTACGTC. Translation: CASSSKGLAGDSYEQYV.